The subject of this entry is one T cell receptor beta chain. As yet, its antigen is unknown. The data derive from a study of beta chain features in type 1 diabetes. As every portion of the isolated RNA was reverse transcribed, the sequencing read expressed TCRB transcripts. Sequencing was performed with immunoSEQ multiplex PCR; in TCRdb, only in-frame clones are kept and a portion is missing. In the table there are some 150,000 clones, around 51% of which are singletons. The study's findings and limits: When VDJ junctions were examined, type 1 diabetes patients showed fewer insertions and more deletions. A moderate, significant TCRB CDR3 shortening appeared in type 1 diabetes across four CD4+ subsets.

The collection from each donor was one heparinised blood draw averaging about 116 mL. The sample consisted of Tregs from blood. The receptor comes from a young man in good health.

CDR3 residues: CASTRQGINEQFF. The CDR3 nucleotides are TGTGCCAGTACCAGACAGGGGATAAATGAGCAGTTCTTC. This chain links TRBV19 with TRBJ2-1, with 8 positions matching TRBD1. J lost 7 bases, V lost 7 bases, and 6 bases had no gene match. Germline CDR1 and CDR2: LNHDA and SQIVND (reference sequence). This CDR3 spans 13 amino acids.